These T cell receptor beta chains were read from a single sample in a study of OX40 agonist ivuxolimab in advanced cancers. Generated by immunoSEQ multiplex PCR, the TCRdb table keeps only in-frame clones and is missing some. This table has around 83,000 clones, roughly 83% appearing once. Source: CD4+ or CD8+ T cells sorted from blood, taken in a trial of the OX40 agonist ivuxolimab. The origin of the receptors is an adult with an advanced solid tumor such as melanoma, head and neck, liver or kidney cancer. The conserved cysteine and the conserved F or W are not part of the CDR3 here. The order of the fields is J gene, V gene, CDR3 protein.

J: TRBJ2-7
V: TRBV11-2
CDR3: ASSLVRDSLLY

J: TRBJ2-1
V: TRBV7-3
CDR3: ASSLLGGYNEQF

J: TRBJ2-2
V: TRBV21-1
CDR3: ASSKGDRHTGELF

J: TRBJ2-5
V: TRBV5-1
CDR3: ASSLDGAGETQY

J: TRBJ1-3
V: TRBV18
CDR3: ASSSSFEVLSGNTIY

J: TRBJ1-1
V: TRBV6-6
CDR3: ASSPRRGENTEAF

J: TRBJ2-5
V: TRBV4-2
CDR3: ASSQTGTRLKTQY

J: TRBJ1-2
V: TRBV25-1
CDR3: ASSESDRDGRGYT

J: TRBJ2-1
V: TRBV5-1
CDR3: ASSLQGGRSYNEQF

J: TRBJ2-3
V: TRBV5-1
CDR3: ASSWSSLAGFTDTQY

J: TRBJ2-7
V: TRBV29-1
CDR3: SVSGQGGTYEQY

J: TRBJ2-7
V: TRBV6-5
CDR3: ASSVLGTGSYEQY

J: TRBJ2-3
V: TRBV19
CDR3: ASSITQREVTTDTQY

J: TRBJ2-7
V: TRBV11-1
CDR3: ASSPGRSLGQY

J: TRBJ1-1
V: TRBV27
CDR3: ASSRRQTGAEAF

J: TRBJ2-1
V: TRBV11-1
CDR3: ASSKTGGFSYNEQF

J: TRBJ2-3
V: TRBV2
CDR3: ASSRGGQSDTQY

J: TRBJ1-5
V: TRBV6-1
CDR3: ASSERQVQGAQH

J: TRBJ2-1
V: TRBV7-3
CDR3: ASSSLAGSYNEQF

J: TRBJ2-1
V: TRBV5-4
CDR3: ASSLGFQGGSYNEQF

J: TRBJ2-7
V: TRBV5-1
CDR3: ASSLLGQGTYEQY

J: TRBJ1-5
V: TRBV19
CDR3: ASSQPGRQPQH

J: TRBJ2-1
V: TRBV4-1
CDR3: ASSQARPLAASYNEQF

J: TRBJ1-1
V: TRBV5-1
CDR3: ASSLASWGTEAF

J: TRBJ1-2
V: TRBV5-4
CDR3: ASSRPGTDVYGYT

J: TRBJ1-5
V: TRBV2
CDR3: ASRDNNQPQH

J: TRBJ1-2
V: TRBV5-1
CDR3: ASSLRRQGNYGYT

J: TRBJ1-1
V: TRBV2
CDR3: ASSRQMVGNTEAF

J: TRBJ2-3
V: TRBV7-3
CDR3: ASSLSTIYTDTQY

J: TRBJ2-6
V: TRBV7-9
CDR3: ASSFILSGANVLT

J: TRBJ2-6
V: TRBV4-2
CDR3: ASSVSGTNSGANVLT

J: TRBJ2-3
V: TRBV2
CDR3: ASSTGLAGADTQY

J: TRBJ2-1
V: TRBV25-1
CDR3: ASSGGGLSEQF

J: TRBJ2-5
V: TRBV6-5
CDR3: ASSSANQETQY

J: TRBJ2-7
V: TRBV14
CDR3: ASSQEGGLAGVTYEQY

J: TRBJ2-7
V: TRBV6-5
CDR3: ATRGTNSYEQY

J: TRBJ2-2
V: TRBV6-6
CDR3: ASRWTAQTGAGELF

J: TRBJ1-1
V: TRBV11-2
CDR3: ASSLSRGTEAF

J: TRBJ2-1
V: TRBV19
CDR3: ASSGTGGSNEQF

J: TRBJ2-7
V: TRBV2
CDR3: ASRGTSGSYEQY

J: TRBJ1-1
V: TRBV25-1
CDR3: ASRGLWGKTEAF

J: TRBJ2-1
V: TRBV7-9
CDR3: ASTRAGGHNEQF

J: TRBJ1-5
V: TRBV2
CDR3: ASSRDRNQPQH

J: TRBJ2-1
V: TRBV30
CDR3: AWSVLGNEQF

J: TRBJ1-2
V: TRBV9
CDR3: ASSAGSTGGSGLGYT

J: TRBJ1-1
V: TRBV5-1
CDR3: ASSLGTGARTEAF

J: TRBJ2-2
V: TRBV30
CDR3: AWRRPGTSGTGELF

J: TRBJ2-1
V: TRBV11-2
CDR3: ASSSWKQGVVQF

J: TRBJ2-5
V: TRBV9
CDR3: ASSGLAGGLVTETQY

J: TRBJ1-1
V: TRBV19
CDR3: ASRGLGQQSTEAF

J: TRBJ1-1
V: TRBV19
CDR3: ASSIASTGGTAF

J: TRBJ2-7
V: TRBV30
CDR3: AWRTSEAEQY

J: TRBJ1-3
V: TRBV29-1
CDR3: SVETGTGNTIY

J: TRBJ2-5
V: TRBV5-8
CDR3: ASSSDRARETQY